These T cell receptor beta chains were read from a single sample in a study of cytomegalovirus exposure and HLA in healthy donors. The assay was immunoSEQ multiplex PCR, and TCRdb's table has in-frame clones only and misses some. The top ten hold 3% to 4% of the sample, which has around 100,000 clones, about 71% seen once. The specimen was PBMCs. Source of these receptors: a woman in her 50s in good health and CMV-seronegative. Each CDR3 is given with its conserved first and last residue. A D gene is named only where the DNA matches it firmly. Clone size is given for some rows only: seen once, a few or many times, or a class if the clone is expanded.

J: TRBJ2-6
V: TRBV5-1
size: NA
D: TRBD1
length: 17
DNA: TGCGCCAGCAGCCCAACCGGGACAGAGAGAGGGGCCAACGTCCTGACTTTC
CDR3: CASSPTGTERGANVLTF

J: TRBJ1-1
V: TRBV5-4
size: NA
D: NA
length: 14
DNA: TGTGCCAGCAGCTTGGCCGGTCAAAACACTGAAGCTTTCTTT
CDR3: CASSLAGQNTEAFF

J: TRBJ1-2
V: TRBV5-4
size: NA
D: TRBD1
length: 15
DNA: TGTGCCAGCAGCGGAGCCGGGGACAGCCCCTATGGCTACACCTTC
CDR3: CASSGAGDSPYGYTF

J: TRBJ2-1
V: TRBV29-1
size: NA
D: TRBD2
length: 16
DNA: TGCAGCGTTGAAGGCCTCCCCTTACTAGCGGACAATGAGCAGTTCTTC
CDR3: CSVEGLPLLADNEQFF

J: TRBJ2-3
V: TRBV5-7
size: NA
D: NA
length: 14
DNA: TGTGCCAGCAGCTTGGAGGGCGGGGGCTGCTCGCAGTATTTT
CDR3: CASSLEGGGCSQYF

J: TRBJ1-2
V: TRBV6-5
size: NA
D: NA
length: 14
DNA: TGTGCCAGCAGTTTGGAAGCGACCCACTATGGCTACACCTTC
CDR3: CASSLEATHYGYTF

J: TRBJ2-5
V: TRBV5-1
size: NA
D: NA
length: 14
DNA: TGCGCCAGCAGCTCACTTTCAGGGTCGGAGACCCAGTACTTC
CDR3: CASSSLSGSETQYF

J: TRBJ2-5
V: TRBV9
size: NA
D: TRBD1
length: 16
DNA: TGTGCCAGCAGCGTAGGTAGGACAGGGCCAGGGGAGACCCAGTACTTC
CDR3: CASSVGRTGPGETQYF

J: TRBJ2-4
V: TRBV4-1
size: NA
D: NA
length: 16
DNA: TGCGCCAGCAGCCGACAACAGAATCTAGCCAAAAACATTCAGTACTTC
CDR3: CASSRQQNLAKNIQYF

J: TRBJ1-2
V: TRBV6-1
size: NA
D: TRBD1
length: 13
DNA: TGTGCCAGCGGGAGGAGACAGGGTAATGGCTACACCTTC
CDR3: CASGRRQGNGYTF

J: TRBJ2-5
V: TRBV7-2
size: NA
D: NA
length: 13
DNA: TGTGCCAGCAGCTTAGTAGGGAGGGAGACCCAGTACTTC
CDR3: CASSLVGRETQYF

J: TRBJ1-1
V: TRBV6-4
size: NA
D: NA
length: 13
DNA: TGTGCCAGCAGGGCGACAGATAACACTGAAGCTTTCTTT
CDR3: CASRATDNTEAFF

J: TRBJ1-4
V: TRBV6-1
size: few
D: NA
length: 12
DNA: TGTGCCAGCCGACAGGCGGATGAAAAACTGTTTTTT
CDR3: CASRQADEKLFF

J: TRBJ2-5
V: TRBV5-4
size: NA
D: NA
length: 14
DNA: TGTGCCAGCAGCTTAGAGTACGCTCAAGAGACCCAGTACTTC
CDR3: CASSLEYAQETQYF